The present T cell receptor beta chain was sequenced within a study of T cell repertoires in cytomegalovirus infection. About the study: Matching HLA type, along with CMV infection, was indicated by public TCR beta signatures.

This CDR3 contains 11 residues. Trimming left V 8 bases short and J 10 bases short, with 12 bases between. CDR1 is MNHEY, CDR2 SVGAGI, per germline. Findings and caveats of the study: The response measured ex vivo was dominated by TCR beta clonotypes (HLA-C-restricted and CMV-specific). CMV carriers with the relevant HLA were identified by cumulative public TCR beta family frequency.

Via MiXCR, TCRdb re-called the reads, giving one row per CDR3 protein. The table records around 430,000 distinct CDR3 sequences, more than 40% of them present only once. As to this clonotype: Its antigen is unidentified.

The J gene is TRBJ2-1, the V gene TRBV6-5; no firm D call. The sequence came from a human donor in good health (CMV status not recorded). Some clones in this sample may be carry-over from other donors' samples. Material: cultured PBMCs, obtained from culture after CMV antigen stimulation. CDR3 in DNA: TGTGCCAGCGGTCGGGTCCGGGAGCAGTTCTTC. Its translation: CASGRVREQFF.